This T cell receptor beta chain derives from a study of T cell changes during pregnancy in multiple sclerosis. Clones were read by immunoSEQ multiplex PCR, and TCRdb kept only the in-frame ones, dropping some. The top ten hold approximately 0.5% of the sample, which has fewer than 35,000 clones, around 90% seen once. The ends lost 4 bases at V and 3 bases at J; junction bases unmatched: 5. The CDR3 totals 15 residues. Germline V gives CDR1 SNHLY, CDR2 FYNNEI. This specimen consisted of CD4+ T cells from peripheral blood mononuclear cells, obtained in the third trimester of pregnancy. The sequence was collected from a female donor in good health, enrolled as a control in a pregnancy study. The chain uses TRBV2 and TRBJ1-3; 8 nucleotides match TRBD1. The DNA for the CDR3 is TGTGCCAGCAGTGTGGACAGGGCGGGTGGAAACACCATATATTTT. Its protein is CASSVDRAGGNTIYF.